This TCR beta chain was observed in a study of cytomegalovirus exposure and HLA in healthy donors. Germline V lookup: CDR1 SGHNT, CDR2 YYREEE (reference sequence). This CDR3 has 15 residues. Trimming removed 4 bases from V and 5 bases from J, with 18 bases in between. The table came from immunoSEQ multiplex PCR; TCRdb's copy has only in-frame clones and leaves some out. The data show about 200,000 clones, with about three quarters seen just once and 1% to 1.5% held by the top ten. The sample comprised PBMCs. This clonotype was sampled from a woman younger than 45 in good health and CMV-seronegative. V and J are TRBV5-4 and TRBJ1-1; D is perhaps TRBD1 (5 bases). The CDR3 protein is CASSVSWGGRTEAFF. The CDR3 DNA reads TGTGCCAGCAGCGTATCGTGGGGGGGGAGGACTGAAGCTTTCTTT.